This T cell receptor (beta chain) came from a study of identical twins. There are a few counts of this clonotype. Its antigen remains unknown. At one end, the junction sequence differs from germline, possibly due to a read error. Study outcomes and limitations: Shared out-of-frame alpha sequences (those common to twins) showed excess low generation probability. In zero-insertion analyses, partial confounding could arise from invariant MAIT and iNKT cells.

TCRdb reprocessed the 5' RACE reads via MiXCR and lists one record per CDR3 protein. The sample shows around 1.7 million distinct CDR3 sequences, about 31% of them seen only once. CDR3 length equals 16 residues. Germline V gives CDR1 SNHLY, CDR2 FYNNEI. The chain recombines TRBV2 with TRBJ2-5; 7 positions match TRBD2. This TCR came from a newborn girl in good health. The specimen was cord blood. The CDR3 DNA reads as TGTGCCGGCAGGCTATGGTTAGCGGGTGGACAAGAGACCCAGTACTTC. Residues: CAGRLWLAGGQETQYF. The entire variable domain, with the rest obtained from reference TRBV2 and TRBJ2-5, is as follows: EPEVTQTPSHQVTQMGQEVILRCVPISNHLYFYWYRQILGQKVEFLVSFYNNEISEKSEIFDDQFSVERPDGSNFTLKIRSTKLEDSAMYFCAGRLWLAGGQETQYFGPGTRLLVL.